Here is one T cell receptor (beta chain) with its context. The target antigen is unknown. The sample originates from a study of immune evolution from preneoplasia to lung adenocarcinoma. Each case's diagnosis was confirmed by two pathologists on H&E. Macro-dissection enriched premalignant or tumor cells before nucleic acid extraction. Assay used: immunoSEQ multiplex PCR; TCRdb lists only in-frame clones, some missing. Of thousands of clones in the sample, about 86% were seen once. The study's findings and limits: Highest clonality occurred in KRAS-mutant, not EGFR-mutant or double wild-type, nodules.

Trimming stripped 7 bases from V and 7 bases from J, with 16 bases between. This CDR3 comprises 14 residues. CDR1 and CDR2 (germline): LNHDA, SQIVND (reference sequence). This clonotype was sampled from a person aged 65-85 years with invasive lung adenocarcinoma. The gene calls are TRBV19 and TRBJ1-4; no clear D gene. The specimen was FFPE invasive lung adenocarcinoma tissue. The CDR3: CASKIGSGTEKLFF. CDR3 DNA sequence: TGTGCCAGTAAAATTGGGTCAGGAACTGAAAAACTGTTTTTT. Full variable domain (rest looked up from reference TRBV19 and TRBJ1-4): DGGITQSPKYLFRKEGQNVTLSCEQNLNHDAMYWYRQDPGQGLRLIYYSQIVNDFQKGDIAEGYSVSREKKESFPLTVTSAQKNPTAFYLCASKIGSGTEKLFFGSGTQLSVL.